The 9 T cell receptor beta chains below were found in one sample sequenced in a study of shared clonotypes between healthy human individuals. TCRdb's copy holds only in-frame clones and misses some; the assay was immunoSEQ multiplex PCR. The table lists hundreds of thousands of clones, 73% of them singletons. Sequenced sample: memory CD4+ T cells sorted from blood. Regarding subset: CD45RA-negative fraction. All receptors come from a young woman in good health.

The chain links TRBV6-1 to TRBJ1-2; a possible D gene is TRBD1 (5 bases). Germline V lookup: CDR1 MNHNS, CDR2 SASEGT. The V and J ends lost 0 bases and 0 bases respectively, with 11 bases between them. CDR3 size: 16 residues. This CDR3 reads CASSEASVGANYGYTF. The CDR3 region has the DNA TGTGCCAGCAGTGAAGCGTCGGTGGGGGCTAACTATGGCTACACCTTC.

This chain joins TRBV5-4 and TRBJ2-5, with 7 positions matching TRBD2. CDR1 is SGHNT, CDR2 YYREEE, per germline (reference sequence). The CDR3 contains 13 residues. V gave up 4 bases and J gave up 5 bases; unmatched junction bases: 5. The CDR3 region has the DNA TGTGCCAGCAGCATCTGGACTAGTGAGACCCAGTACTTC. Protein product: CASSIWTSETQYF.

The DNA for the CDR3 is TGTGCCAGCAGCCATCCCCAAACAGATACGCAGTATTTT. Translating it yields CASSHPQTDTQYF. The gene calls are TRBV4-2 and TRBJ2-3; D unclear. Trimming removed 3 bases from V and 3 bases from J, with 7 bases in between. The germline CDR1 and CDR2 sequences are LGHNA and YNFKEQ. The CDR3 has 13 amino acids.

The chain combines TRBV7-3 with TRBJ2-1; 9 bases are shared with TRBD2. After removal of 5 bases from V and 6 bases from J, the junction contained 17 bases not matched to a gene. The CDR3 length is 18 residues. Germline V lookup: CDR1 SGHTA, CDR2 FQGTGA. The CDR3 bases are TGTGCCAGCAGCGAGTCCGGGACTAGCCACCAAGGGGTCAATGAGCAGTTCTTC. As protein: CASSESGTSHQGVNEQFF.

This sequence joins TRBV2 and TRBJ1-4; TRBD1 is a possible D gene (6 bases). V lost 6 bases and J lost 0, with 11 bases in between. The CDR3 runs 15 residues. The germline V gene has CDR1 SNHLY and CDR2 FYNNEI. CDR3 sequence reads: CASRPHRATNEKLFF. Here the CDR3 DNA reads TGTGCCAGCAGACCTCACAGGGCAACTAATGAAAAACTGTTTTTT.

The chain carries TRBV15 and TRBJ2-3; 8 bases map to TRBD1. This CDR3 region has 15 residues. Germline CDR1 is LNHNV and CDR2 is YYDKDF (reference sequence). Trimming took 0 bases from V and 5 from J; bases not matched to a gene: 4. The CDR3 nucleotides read TGTGCCACCAGCAGAGATCCTACAGGGGGAGATACGCAGTATTTT. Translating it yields CATSRDPTGGDTQYF.

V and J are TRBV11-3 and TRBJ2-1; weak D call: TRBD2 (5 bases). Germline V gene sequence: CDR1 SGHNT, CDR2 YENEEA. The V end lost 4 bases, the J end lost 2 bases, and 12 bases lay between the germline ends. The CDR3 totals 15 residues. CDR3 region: CASSYTSIAYNEQFF. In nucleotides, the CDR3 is TGTGCCAGCAGCTACACTAGTATTGCCTACAATGAGCAGTTCTTC. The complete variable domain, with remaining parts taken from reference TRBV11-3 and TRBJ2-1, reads EAGVVQSPRYKIIEKKQPVAFWCNPISGHNTLYWYLQNLGQGPELLIRYENEEAVDDSQLPKDRFSAERLKGVDSTLKIQPAELGDSAVYLCASSYTSIAYNEQFFGPGTRLTVL.

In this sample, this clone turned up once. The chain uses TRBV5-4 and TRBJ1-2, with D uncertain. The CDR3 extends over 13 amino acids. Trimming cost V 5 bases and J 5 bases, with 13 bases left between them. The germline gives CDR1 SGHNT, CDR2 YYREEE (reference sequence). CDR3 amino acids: CASSSDGSYGYTF. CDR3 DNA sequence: TGTGCCAGCAGTTCGGACGGGAGTTATGGCTACACCTTC.

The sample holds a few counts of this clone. The CDR3 nucleotides read TGTGCCAGCACCCCCGGACAGGGATATCAGCCCCAGCATTTT. Translated, it gives CASTPGQGYQPQHF. The chain couples TRBV7-2 to TRBJ1-5; 8 bases align to TRBD1. The V gene's germline CDR1 is SGHTA and CDR2 FQGNSA. This CDR3 has 14 amino acids. Germline trimming cut 7 bases from V and 5 bases from J; bases unmatched to any gene: 7.